Sequencing of this TCR beta chain was carried out in a study of blood T cell repertoires in COVID-19. Study-level information: The United States, Italy and Spain were the sources of the acute and convalescent COVID-19 samples. The cDNA or gDNA used as material had been derived from T cells, B-cell-depleted T cells, or PBMCs.

In the original workflow: Nucleated cell counts were estimated from reference gene primer amplification. Clones were read by immunoSEQ multiplex PCR, and TCRdb kept only the in-frame ones, dropping some. Clone size and V and J calls were adopted from that table, with D and trimming inferred from the DNA. The sample shows tens of thousands of clones, approximately 86% of them seen only once. This CDR3 region has 13 residues. With 0 bases removed from V and 6 bases from J, the gap between germline ends came to 9 bases. In germline, CDR1 is SGHDN, CDR2 FVKESK. This clone was recorded only once. The TCR sequence derives from an elderly woman with acute or convalescent COVID-19. The sequenced material came from peripheral blood. This sequence joins TRBV14 and TRBJ2-7; no definite D call. The DNA of the CDR3 is TGTGCCAGCAGCCAAGATATCAGAGGCGAGCAGTACTTC. Its protein product is CASSQDIRGEQYF.